The present entry profiles one TCR beta chain with its context. The antigen is unknown. The data were taken from a study of T cell clonotyping in hematopoietic cell transplantation. Points from the study as a whole: Cells were unsorted, so CD4 and CD8 contributions were not separated.

Described time point: recipient sample about 28 days before transplant, after cytoreduction. Samples: about 28 days before transplant, then days 30, 100 and 180 after. The V gene lost 0 bases and the J gene lost 8 bases, with 10 bases spanning the gap. Germline loops: CDR1 SGHDN, CDR2 FVKESK. This CDR3 spans 13 amino acids. TCRdb keeps only in-frame clones here, not all; method: immunoSEQ multiplex PCR. The table lists about 49,000 clones, about nine tenths of them singletons. V is TRBV14 and J is TRBJ1-1, with a tentative D call TRBD1 (6 bases). This sequence originates from a man between 60 and 75 years old with biphenotypic leukemia. Some clones in this sample may be carry-over from other donors' samples. Specimen: peripheral blood mononuclear cells, collected before stem cell transplant. This chain's CDR3 is CASSQDFGTEAFF. The CDR3 coding sequence is TGTGCCAGCAGCCAAGATTTTGGGACAGAAGCTTTCTTT.